Presented here are 15 T cell receptor beta chains from one specimen sequenced in a study of regulatory T cells in long-lasting Graves disease. Indicated time point: newly diagnosed GD, antithyroid drugs for less than 3 months. RNA extracted from PBMCs served as the sequencing template. Combining iRepertoire HTBI primers with Arm-PCR of CDR3 regions, the authors built TCR beta libraries. TCRdb reprocessed the multiplex PCR reads via MiXCR and lists one record per CDR3 protein. The sample contains fewer than 650,000 distinct CDR3 sequences, roughly 16% of which appear only once. In addition, the sample was reused for a study of T cells in Graves' hyperthyroidism and ophthalmopathy.

The sequencing here drew on peripheral blood mononuclear cells (PBMCs), taken at new diagnosis, from a patient treated with antithyroid drugs. Every receptor here comes from a man younger than 35 with Graves disease.

This chain joins TRBV28 and TRBJ1-4; no firm D call. Germline V gives CDR1 MDHEN, CDR2 SYDVKM. Trimming stripped 2 bases from V and 8 bases from J, with 6 bases between. The CDR3 contains 12 residues. For the CDR3, the DNA is TGTGCCAGCAGTTTAAAGAGGGAAAAACTGTTTTTT. Residues: CASSLKREKLFF. The full variable domain, rest sourced from reference TRBV28 and TRBJ1-4, is DVKVTQSSRYLVKRTGEKVFLECVQDMDHENMFWYRQDPGLGLRLIYFSYDVKMKEKGDIPEGYSVSREKKERFSLILESASTNQTSMYLCASSLKREKLFFGSGTQLSVL.

The chain recombines TRBV29-1 with TRBJ2-3; either TRBD1 or TRBD2 may fit D (5 bases each). The length of the CDR3 is 13 residues. The V end was cut by 3 bases, the J end by 0 bases, with 7 bases between. Germline CDR1 and CDR2: SQVTM and ANQGSEA. The CDR3 DNA is TGCAGCGTTGAGGGACGGAGCACAGATACGCAGTATTTT. This gives the protein CSVEGRSTDTQYF.

The chain joins TRBV20-1 to TRBJ2-1; 8 bases map to TRBD2. Trimming took 3 bases from V and 0 from J; bases not matched to a gene: 7. CDR1 and CDR2 (germline): DFQATT, SNEGSKA (reference sequence). The length of the CDR3 is 16 residues. The CDR3 bases are TGCAGTGCTAGTGGGGTAGCGGGACTCTCCTACAATGAGCAGTTCTTC. Translating gives CSASGVAGLSYNEQFF.

Ten or more counts support this clonotype. V and J are TRBV28 and TRBJ2-5; TRBD2 agrees at 7 bases. Trimming at V came to 4 bases and at J to 1 base, leaving 9 bases not matched to a gene. In germline, CDR1 is MDHEN, CDR2 SYDVKM. This CDR3 is 16 amino acids long. DNA for the CDR3: TGTGCCAGCAGTTCAGGACTCGGGGGGATCCAAGAGACCCAGTACTTC. Its translation is CASSSGLGGIQETQYF.

This clonotype was observed many times. This chain links TRBV3-1 with TRBJ2-1, with 9 bases that match TRBD2. J gave up 1 base and V 4 bases, and 8 bases lay outside the gene matches. The CDR3 runs 17 residues. CDR1 is LGHDT and CDR2 is YNNKEL in the germline V gene (reference sequence). The CDR3 DNA is TGTGCCAGCAGCCCCCGTAAGCTAGCGGGATCCTACAATGAGCAGTTCTTC. Encoded protein: CASSPRKLAGSYNEQFF.

This clonotype was found many times. This rearrangement joins TRBV6-5 to TRBJ2-5, with TRBD2 matching over 11 bases. The CDR3 consists of 16 residues. J lost 7 bases, V lost 4 bases, and 11 bases had no gene match. Germline lookup yields CDR1 MNHEY and CDR2 SVGAGI. CDR3 sequence: CASSFELAGVSVTQYF. The CDR3 DNA sequence: TGTGCCAGCAGTTTCGAACTAGCGGGAGTCTCGGTGACCCAGTACTTC.

The chain employs TRBV3-1 and TRBJ2-3, with 7 bases that match TRBD2. The germline V gene encodes CDR1 LGHDT and CDR2 YNNKEL (reference sequence). V trimming: 4 bases; J trimming: 3 bases; junction bases outside the gene matches: 4. This CDR3 is 14 amino acids long. The CDR3 protein is CASSRREDTDTQYF. DNA of the CDR3: TGTGCCAGCAGCCGCCGGGAGGATACAGATACGCAGTATTTT.

This clonotype was observed at least ten times. The chain employs TRBV28 and TRBJ2-1; D unclear. Germline CDR1 is MDHEN and CDR2 is SYDVKM. Trimming pared 6 bases from V and 11 bases from J, leaving 20 bases between. There are 14 residues in the CDR3. CDR3 in DNA: TGTGCCAGCAGCCCGGCCCCCCGTCCAGGCAAGCAGTTCTTC. The encoded protein is CASSPAPRPGKQFF.

The rearrangement joins TRBV7-3 to TRBJ2-2, with TRBD2 matching 9 bases. The germline gives CDR1 SGHTA, CDR2 FQGTGA. V lost 0 bases and J lost 4; bases outside the gene matches: 3. This CDR3 region has 16 residues. The CDR3 DNA sequence: TGTGCCAGCAGCTTAACTAGCGGGAGTGGCACCGGGGAGCTGTTTTTT. It is translated as CASSLTSGSGTGELFF.

In its sample, this clonotype was seen a few times. This rearrangement joins TRBV27 to TRBJ2-7, with TRBD1 as a possible D gene (5 bases). The length of the CDR3 is 14 residues. With 5 bases removed from V and 4 bases from J, the gap between germline ends came to 15 bases. The germline CDR1 and CDR2 sequences are MNHEY and SMNVEV (reference sequence). In DNA form, the CDR3 reads TGTGCCAGCAGTACCACAGGAACACTGTACGAGCAGTACTTC. Translated: CASSTTGTLYEQYF.

J is TRBJ2-2 and V is TRBV19, with 10 bases fitting TRBD2. The CDR3 is made up of 15 amino acids. Germline V gene lookup returns CDR1 LNHDA and CDR2 SQIVND (reference sequence). The V gene end was trimmed by 6 bases and the J gene end by 4 bases; junction bases not matched to a gene: 5. CDR3 DNA: TGTGCCAGTAGCGGAAGCGGGAGGGCCACCGGGGAGCTGTTTTTT. Translated: CASSGSGRATGELFF.

The sample holds a few counts of this clonotype. This sequence joins TRBV30 and TRBJ2-7, with 9 positions matching TRBD2. Germline lookup yields CDR1 GTSNPN and CDR2 SVGIG (reference sequence). The CDR3 totals 11 residues. Losses at the gene ends were 5 bases for V and 4 bases for J; bases not matched to a gene: 0. Here the CDR3 DNA reads TGTGCCTGGGGACTAGCGTACGAGCAGTACTTC. Residues: CAWGLAYEQYF.

This clonotype has ten or more counts. This rearrangement joins TRBV12-3 or TRBV12-4 to TRBJ2-1; 14 nucleotides line up with TRBD2. The CDR3 spans 15 residues. J was trimmed by 13 bases and V by 8 bases; bases with no gene match: 13. This chain's CDR3 is CASAEGLAGVAPQFF. The CDR3 region has the DNA TGTGCCAGCGCGGAGGGACTAGCGGGAGTGGCGCCCCAGTTCTTC.

Many counts were recorded for this clonotype. This sequence joins TRBV3-1 and TRBJ2-7; 10 positions match TRBD1. This CDR3 is built from 14 residues. Germline V gives CDR1 LGHDT, CDR2 YNNKEL (reference sequence). The ends lost 8 bases at V and 5 bases at J; junction bases unmatched: 9. DNA for the CDR3: TGTGCCAGCGGGGGGACAGGGGTAAGGAACGAGCAGTACTTC. This translates into CASGGTGVRNEQYF.

This clonotype was seen repeatedly, ten times or more. The chain has TRBV18 and TRBJ2-7; D possibly corresponds to TRBD2 (6 bases). CDR3 length: 14 residues. V was cut by 0 bases and J by 2 bases, with 8 bases left in between. The germline gives CDR1 KGHSH, CDR2 LQKENI. This chain's CDR3 is CASSPPGLTYEQYF. The CDR3 DNA sequence: TGTGCCAGCTCACCACCGGGACTCACCTACGAGCAGTACTTC.